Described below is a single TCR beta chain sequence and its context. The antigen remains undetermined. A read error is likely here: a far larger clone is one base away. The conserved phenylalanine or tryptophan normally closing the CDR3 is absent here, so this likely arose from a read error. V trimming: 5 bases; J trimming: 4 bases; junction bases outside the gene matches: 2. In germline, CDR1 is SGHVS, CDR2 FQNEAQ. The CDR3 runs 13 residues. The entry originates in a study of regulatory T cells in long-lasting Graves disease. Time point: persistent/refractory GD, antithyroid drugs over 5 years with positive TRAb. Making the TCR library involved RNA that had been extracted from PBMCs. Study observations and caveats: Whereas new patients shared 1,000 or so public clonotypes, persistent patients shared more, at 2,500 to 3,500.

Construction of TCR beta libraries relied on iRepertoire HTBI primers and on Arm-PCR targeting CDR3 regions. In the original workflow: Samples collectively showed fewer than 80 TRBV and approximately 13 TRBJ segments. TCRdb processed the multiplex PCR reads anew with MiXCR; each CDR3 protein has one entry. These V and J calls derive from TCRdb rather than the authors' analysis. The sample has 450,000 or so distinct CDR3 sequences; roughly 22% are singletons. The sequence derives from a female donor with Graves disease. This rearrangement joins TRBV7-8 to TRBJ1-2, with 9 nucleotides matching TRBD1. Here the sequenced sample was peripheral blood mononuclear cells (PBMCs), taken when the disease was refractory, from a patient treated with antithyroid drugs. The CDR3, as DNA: TGTGCCAGCAGCACAGGGGGCGGCTATGGCTACACCTAC. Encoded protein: CASSTGGGYGYTY.